This entry features one TCR beta chain sequence. One junction end does not reproduce the germline sequence, and a read error may be involved. This sample was included in a study of control samples from healthy donors and cancer patients. The CDR3 length is 15 residues. Germline values: CDR1 MNHEY, CDR2 SMNVEV (reference sequence). Repertoires were generated with immunoSEQ multiplex PCR, while TCRdb's copy carries only in-frame clones and drops some. The sample has 70,000 to 75,000 clones, around 92% seen once. The rearrangement uses TRBV27 and TRBJ1-4; 8 positions match TRBD1. The sequenced sample was PBMCs. The receptor was isolated from a man aged 60 to 75 with lung cancer. Here the CDR3 DNA reads TGTGCCGGCAGTTCGACAGGGGTGCCTAATGAAAAACTGTTTTTT. This codes for CAGSSTGVPNEKLFF.